These 18 T cell receptor beta chains were all obtained from the same sample, sequenced in a study of CD4+ T cells in melanoma. TCRdb keeps only in-frame clones here, not all; method: immunoSEQ multiplex PCR. Of 90,000 to 130,000 clones listed, 92% are singletons. Input material: peripheral blood. These receptors originate from a human donor with melanoma.

The chain is built from TRBV5-1 and TRBJ2-1; D is uncertain. The V gene lost 2 bases and the J gene lost 0 bases, with 9 bases spanning the gap. From germline, CDR1 is SGHRS and CDR2 YFSETQ. There are 15 residues in the CDR3. DNA for the CDR3: TGCGCCAGCAGCTTAGAGCGAAGCTCCTACAATGAGCAGTTCTTC. As protein: CASSLERSSYNEQFF.

The chain combines TRBV20-1 with TRBJ1-3, with D uncertain. Germline CDR1 and CDR2: DFQATT and SNEGSKA (reference sequence). This CDR3 spans 11 amino acids. Trimming left V 6 bases short and J 0 bases short, with 3 bases between. The CDR3 spells CSASSGNTIYF. The CDR3 nucleotides read TGCAGTGCGAGCTCTGGAAACACCATATATTTT.

The V gene is TRBV9, the J gene TRBJ2-1; D may be TRBD2 (6 bases). CDR3 length equals 14 residues. V was cut by 4 bases and J by 0 bases, with 8 bases left in between. CDR1 is SGDLS, CDR2 YYNGEE, per germline. CDR3 nucleotides: TGTGCCAGCAGCACGCGGGACTCCTACAATGAGCAGTTCTTC. Its translation: CASSTRDSYNEQFF.

The chain recombines TRBV6-1 with TRBJ2-7, with TRBD1 matching over 8 bases. This CDR3 is built from 14 residues. CDR1 is MNHNS, CDR2 SASEGT, per germline. V was clipped by 6 bases and J by 2 bases; unmatched bases: 6. In DNA form, the CDR3 reads TGTGCCAGCAGCAAGACAGGGGAAGCCTACGAGCAGTACTTC. Its translation is CASSKTGEAYEQYF.

This chain joins TRBV6-4 and TRBJ1-1; D might be TRBD1 (6 bases). CDR1 is MRHNA, CDR2 SNTAGT, per germline. The CDR3 runs to 13 residues. With 5 bases removed from V and 0 bases from J, the gap between germline ends came to 7 bases. CDR3 protein: CASSWDMNTEAFF. The CDR3 nucleotides are TGTGCCAGCAGTTGGGACATGAACACTGAAGCTTTCTTT.

The CDR3 region has the DNA TGTGCCAGCAGCCAGCAGGGGACCTACGAGCAGTACTTC. Translated: CASSQQGTYEQYF. The rearrangement links TRBV6-5 to TRBJ2-7, with D possibly TRBD1 on 6 matching bases. Germline loops: CDR1 MNHEY, CDR2 SVGAGI. V lost 6 bases and J lost 2, with 11 bases in between. CDR3 length equals 13 residues.

The rearrangement links TRBV28 to TRBJ1-1; TRBD1 is a possible D gene (5 bases). V was shortened by 3 bases and J by 4 bases, with 9 bases between the two germline ends. Germline values: CDR1 MDHEN, CDR2 SYDVKM. This CDR3 contains 13 residues. The CDR3 DNA reads as TGTGCCAGCAGTTTCCCAGGGCCCACTGAAGCTTTCTTT. As protein: CASSFPGPTEAFF.

The J gene is TRBJ1-2, the V gene TRBV7-2; D uncertain. Germline loops: CDR1 SGHTA, CDR2 FQGNSA. The CDR3 is 14 residues long. Deletions cut 2 bases from V and 0 bases from J, with 7 bases between. The DNA of the CDR3 is TGTGCCAGCAGCTTAAGGTTGGCTAACTATGGCTACACCTTC. Amino acids: CASSLRLANYGYTF.

This chain links TRBV5-1 with TRBJ2-1; D is perhaps TRBD1 (6 bases). CDR1 and CDR2 from the germline V gene are SGHRS and YFSETQ. The CDR3 runs to 15 residues. V was trimmed by 1 base and J by 5 bases, leaving 13 bases between them. The CDR3 nucleotides are TGCGCCAGCAGCTTGATGGCAGGGGCGGACAATGAGCAGTTCTTC. Translation gives CASSLMAGADNEQFF.

The chain joins TRBV5-1 to TRBJ2-5, with D maybe TRBD1 (6 bases). The length of the CDR3 is 15 residues. Germline CDR1 SGHRS, CDR2 YFSETQ. Trimming cost V 0 bases and J 1 base, with 10 bases left between them. The CDR3 loop is CASSLEVGGQETQYF. CDR3 coding DNA: TGCGCCAGCAGCTTGGAAGTAGGGGGCCAAGAGACCCAGTACTTC.

The rearrangement uses TRBV4-1 and TRBJ2-1; D not certain. The CDR3 is made up of 17 amino acids. Germline V gene sequence: CDR1 MGHRA, CDR2 YSYEKL. Trimming cost V 4 bases and J 0 bases, with 16 bases left between them. The DNA for the CDR3 is TGCGCCAGCAGCCCAGAGGCTGTTGGCGGCTCCTACAATGAGCAGTTCTTC. This codes for CASSPEAVGGSYNEQFF.

This clone was seen only once. The chain joins TRBV7-2 to TRBJ2-5; a possible D gene is TRBD1 (6 bases). V shed 4 bases and J shed 4 bases, with 16 bases lying between them. The CDR3 consists of 15 residues. Germline V gene data show CDR1 as SGHTA and CDR2 as FQGNSA. This CDR3 is CASSSGGWGGETQYF. In DNA, the CDR3 is TGTGCCAGCAGCTCTGGGGGCTGGGGTGGAGAGACCCAGTACTTC.

The J gene is TRBJ2-2, the V gene TRBV5-4; D is unresolved. This CDR3 has 13 amino acids. Germline loops: CDR1 SGHNT, CDR2 YYREEE (reference sequence). Trimming removed 4 bases at V and 2 bases at J, with 6 bases between. This CDR3 is CASSEKNTGELFF. CDR3 DNA sequence: TGTGCCAGCAGCGAGAAAAACACCGGGGAGCTGTTTTTT.

This rearrangement joins TRBV9 to TRBJ1-1; possible D gene TRBD1, 5 bases. V gave up 5 bases and J gave up 0 bases, with 14 bases separating them. Germline V gene sequence: CDR1 SGDLS, CDR2 YYNGEE. The CDR3 covers 15 residues. For the CDR3, the DNA is TGTGCCAGCAGAAAGGCAGGGTCTATGAACACTGAAGCTTTCTTT. Translated: CASRKAGSMNTEAFF.

The CDR3 protein is CASSQDRAVRVNTQYF. CDR3 nucleotides: TGCGCCAGCAGCCAAGATAGGGCGGTTCGGGTAAATACGCAGTATTTT. The chain links TRBV4-1 to TRBJ2-3; no clear D. The ends were cut back, 0 bases at V and 7 bases at J, with 17 bases in the middle. This CDR3 spans 16 amino acids. Germline loops: CDR1 MGHRA, CDR2 YSYEKL.

The chain links TRBV4-1 to TRBJ2-1; D is undetermined. Between the trimmed V and J ends, which lost 0 bases and 0 bases, there was a span of 9 bases. The CDR3 has 16 amino acids. In germline, CDR1 is MGHRA, CDR2 YSYEKL. The CDR3 DNA follows: TGCGCCAGCAGCCAAGACGGATTAAGCTCCTACAATGAGCAGTTCTTC. Translating it yields CASSQDGLSSYNEQFF.

The chain recombines TRBV4-3 with TRBJ2-2; 7 bases are a match to TRBD2. The V gene's germline CDR1 is LGHNA and CDR2 YSLEER. With V trimmed by 4 bases and J by 3 bases, 8 bases remained unmatched. This CDR3 spans 16 amino acids. CDR3 DNA sequence: TGCGCCAGCAGCCTCGGACTAGAGAGGGACACCGGGGAGCTGTTTTTT. This gives the protein CASSLGLERDTGELFF.

The J gene is TRBJ2-1, the V gene TRBV10-3; TRBD2 matches at 15 bases. The V segment lost 10 bases and the J segment 10 bases; nucleotides outside the gene matches: 14. The germline V gene has CDR1 ENHRY and CDR2 SYGVKD. The CDR3 has 16 residues. The CDR3 region is CATSAEGLAGGREQFF. DNA of the CDR3: TGTGCCACCTCCGCCGAGGGACTAGCGGGAGGACGGGAGCAGTTCTTC.